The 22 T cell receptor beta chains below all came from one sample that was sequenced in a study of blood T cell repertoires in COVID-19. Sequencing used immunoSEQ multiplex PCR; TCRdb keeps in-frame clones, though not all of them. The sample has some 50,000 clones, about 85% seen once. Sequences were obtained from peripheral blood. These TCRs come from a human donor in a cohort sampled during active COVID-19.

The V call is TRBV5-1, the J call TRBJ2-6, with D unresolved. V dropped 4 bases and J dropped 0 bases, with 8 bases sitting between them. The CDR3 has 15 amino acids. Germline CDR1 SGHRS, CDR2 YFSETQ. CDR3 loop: CASSVDNSGANVLTF. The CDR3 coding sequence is TGCGCCAGCAGCGTAGACAACTCTGGGGCCAACGTCCTGACTTTC. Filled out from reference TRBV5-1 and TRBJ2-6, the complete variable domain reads KAGVTQTPRYLIKTRGQQVTLSCSPISGHRSVSWYQQTPGQGLQFLFEYFSETQRNKGNFPGRFSGRQFSNSRSEMNVSTLELGDSALYLCASSVDNSGANVLTFGAGSRLTVL.

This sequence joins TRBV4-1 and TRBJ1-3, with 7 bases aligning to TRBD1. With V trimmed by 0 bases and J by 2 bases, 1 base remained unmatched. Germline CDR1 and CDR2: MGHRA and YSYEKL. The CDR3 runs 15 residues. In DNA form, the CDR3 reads TGCGCCAGCAGCCAAGAGGGGACAGCTGGAAACACCATATATTTT. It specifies CASSQEGTAGNTIYF.

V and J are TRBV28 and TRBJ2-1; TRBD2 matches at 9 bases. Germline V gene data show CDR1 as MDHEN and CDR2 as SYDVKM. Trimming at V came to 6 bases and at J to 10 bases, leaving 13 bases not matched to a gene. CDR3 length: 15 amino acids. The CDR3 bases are TGTGCCAGCAGACCTAGGGCTAGCGGGGTACGGGAGCAGTTCTTC. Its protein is CASRPRASGVREQFF.

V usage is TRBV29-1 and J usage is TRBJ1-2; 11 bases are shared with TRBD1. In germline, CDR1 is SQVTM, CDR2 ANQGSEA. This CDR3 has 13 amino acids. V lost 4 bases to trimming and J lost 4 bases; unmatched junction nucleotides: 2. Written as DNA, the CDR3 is TGCAGCGTTGGGGGACAGGGGGGCTATGGCTACACCTTC. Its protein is CSVGGQGGYGYTF.

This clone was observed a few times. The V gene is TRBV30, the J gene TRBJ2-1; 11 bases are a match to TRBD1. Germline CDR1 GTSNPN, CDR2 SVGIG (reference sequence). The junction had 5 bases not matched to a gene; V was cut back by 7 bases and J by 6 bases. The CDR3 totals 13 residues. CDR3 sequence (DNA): TGTGCCTCCGCCGGGACAGGGGGCAATGAGCAGTTCTTC. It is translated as CASAGTGGNEQFF.

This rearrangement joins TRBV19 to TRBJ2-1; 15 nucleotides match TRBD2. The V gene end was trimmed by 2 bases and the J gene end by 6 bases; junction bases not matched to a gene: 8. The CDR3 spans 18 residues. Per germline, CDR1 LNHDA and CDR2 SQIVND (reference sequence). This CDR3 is CASSIRTSGGALGNEQFF. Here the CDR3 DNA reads TGTGCCAGTAGTATACGGACTAGCGGGGGGGCCCTAGGCAATGAGCAGTTCTTC.

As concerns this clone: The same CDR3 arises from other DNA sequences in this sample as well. CDR3 amino acids: CASSQNRGGTGELFF. The CDR3, as DNA: TGTGCCAGCAGCCAAAACAGGGGAGGCACCGGGGAGCTGTTTTTT. The chain carries TRBV14 and TRBJ2-2; perhaps TRBD1 as D (7 bases). This CDR3 is 15 amino acids long. Germline assignment: CDR1 SGHDN and CDR2 FVKESK. V was clipped by 2 bases and J by 4 bases, with 11 bases between them.

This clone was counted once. CDR3 loop: CASSGSRGDEQFF. CDR3 coding DNA: TGTGCCAGCAGTGGCTCCAGGGGGGATGAGCAGTTCTTC. The chain uses TRBV6-6 and TRBJ2-1, with D perhaps matching TRBD1 (7 bases). V was cut by 5 bases and J by 8 bases, with 13 bases left in between. This CDR3 region has 13 residues. Germline CDR1 and CDR2: MNHNY and SVGAGI (reference sequence).

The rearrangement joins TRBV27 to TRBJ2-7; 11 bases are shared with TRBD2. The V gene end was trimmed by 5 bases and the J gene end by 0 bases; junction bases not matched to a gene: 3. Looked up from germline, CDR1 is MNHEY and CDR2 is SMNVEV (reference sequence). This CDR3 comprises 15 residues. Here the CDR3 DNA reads TGTGCCAGCAGTGGGACTAGCGGCCACTCCTACGAGCAGTACTTC. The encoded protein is CASSGTSGHSYEQYF.

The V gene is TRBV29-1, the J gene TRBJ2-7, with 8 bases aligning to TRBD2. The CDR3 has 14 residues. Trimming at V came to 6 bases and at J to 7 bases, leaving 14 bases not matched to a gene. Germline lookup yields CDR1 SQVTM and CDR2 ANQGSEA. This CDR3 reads CSVIRAGDSWEQYF. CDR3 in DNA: TGCAGCGTCATCCGAGCGGGAGATTCTTGGGAGCAGTACTTC.

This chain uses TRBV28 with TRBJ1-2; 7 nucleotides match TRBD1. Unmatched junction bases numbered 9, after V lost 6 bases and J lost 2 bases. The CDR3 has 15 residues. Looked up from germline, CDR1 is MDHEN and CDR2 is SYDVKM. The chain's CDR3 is CASRNGQEINYGYTF. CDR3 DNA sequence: TGTGCCAGCAGAAATGGACAGGAAATAAACTATGGCTACACCTTC.

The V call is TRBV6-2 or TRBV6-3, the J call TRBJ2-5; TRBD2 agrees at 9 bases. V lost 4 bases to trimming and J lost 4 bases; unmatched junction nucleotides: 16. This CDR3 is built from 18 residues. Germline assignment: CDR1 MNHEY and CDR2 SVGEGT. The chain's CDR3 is CASSLGEISGSSLETQYF. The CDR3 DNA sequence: TGTGCCAGCAGTTTAGGGGAGATTAGCGGGAGTAGTCTAGAGACCCAGTACTTC.

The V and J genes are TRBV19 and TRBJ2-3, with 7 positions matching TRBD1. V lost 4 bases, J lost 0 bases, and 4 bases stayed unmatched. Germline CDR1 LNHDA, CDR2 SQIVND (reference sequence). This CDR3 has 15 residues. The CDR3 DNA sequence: TGTGCCAGTAGTACCTACAGGGGTAGCACAGATACGCAGTATTTT. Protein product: CASSTYRGSTDTQYF.

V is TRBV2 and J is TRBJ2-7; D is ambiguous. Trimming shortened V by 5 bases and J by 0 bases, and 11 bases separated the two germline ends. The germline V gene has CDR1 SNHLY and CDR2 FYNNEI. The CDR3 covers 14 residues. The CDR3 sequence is CASSPQQASYEQYF. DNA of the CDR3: TGTGCCAGCAGTCCCCAGCAGGCCTCCTACGAGCAGTACTTC.

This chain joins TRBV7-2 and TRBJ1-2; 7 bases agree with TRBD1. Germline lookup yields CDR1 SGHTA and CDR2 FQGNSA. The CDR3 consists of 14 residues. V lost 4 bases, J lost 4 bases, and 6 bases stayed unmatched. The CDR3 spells CASSSYRDSYGYTF. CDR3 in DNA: TGTGCCAGCAGCTCTTACCGGGACAGCTATGGCTACACCTTC.

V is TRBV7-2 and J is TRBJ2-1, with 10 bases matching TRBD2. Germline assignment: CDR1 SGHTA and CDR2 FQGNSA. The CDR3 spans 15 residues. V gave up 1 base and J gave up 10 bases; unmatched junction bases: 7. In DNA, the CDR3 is TGTGCCAGCAGCTTAGGTAATAGCGGGGGGAACGAGCAGTTCTTC. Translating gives CASSLGNSGGNEQFF.

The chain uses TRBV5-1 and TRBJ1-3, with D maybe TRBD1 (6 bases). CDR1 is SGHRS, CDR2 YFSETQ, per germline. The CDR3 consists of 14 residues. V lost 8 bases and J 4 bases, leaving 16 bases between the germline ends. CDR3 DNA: TGCGCCAGTCGACAGGAGAGTTCCGGAAACACCATATATTTT. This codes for CASRQESSGNTIYF.

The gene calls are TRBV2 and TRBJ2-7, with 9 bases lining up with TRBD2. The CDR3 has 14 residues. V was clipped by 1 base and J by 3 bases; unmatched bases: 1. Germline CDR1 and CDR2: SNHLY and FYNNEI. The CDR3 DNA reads TGTGCCAGCAGTGAAGGCGGGAGGGACTACGAGCAGTACTTC. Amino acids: CASSEGGRDYEQYF.

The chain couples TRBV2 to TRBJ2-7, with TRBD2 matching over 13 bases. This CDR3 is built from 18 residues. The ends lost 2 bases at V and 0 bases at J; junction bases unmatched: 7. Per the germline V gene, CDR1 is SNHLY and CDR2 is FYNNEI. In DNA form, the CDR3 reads TGTGCCAGCAGTGAAATGGGACTAGCGGGGAGGCTCTCCTACGAGCAGTACTTC. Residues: CASSEMGLAGRLSYEQYF.

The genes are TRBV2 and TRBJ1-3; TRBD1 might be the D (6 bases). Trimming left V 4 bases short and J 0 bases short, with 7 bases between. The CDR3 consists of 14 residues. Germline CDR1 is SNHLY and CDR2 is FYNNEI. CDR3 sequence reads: CASSGGGSGNTIYF. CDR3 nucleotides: TGTGCCAGCAGTGGAGGGGGCTCTGGAAACACCATATATTTT.

The CDR3 sequence: CASSPSGLVLETQYF. CDR3 nucleotide sequence: TGTGCCAGCTCACCCTCCGGACTAGTCTTGGAGACCCAGTACTTC. V and J are TRBV18 and TRBJ2-5, with TRBD2 matching 7 bases. Trimming at V came to 3 bases and at J to 5 bases, leaving 9 bases not matched to a gene. Germline CDR1 is KGHSH and CDR2 is LQKENI. This CDR3 spans 15 amino acids.

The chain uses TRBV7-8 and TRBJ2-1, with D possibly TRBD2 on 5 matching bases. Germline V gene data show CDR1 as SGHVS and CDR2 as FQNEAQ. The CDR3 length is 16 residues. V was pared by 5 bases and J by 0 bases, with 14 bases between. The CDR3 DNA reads TGTGCCAGCAGCATTAGCGAACCCAGCTCCTACAATGAGCAGTTCTTC. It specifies CASSISEPSSYNEQFF.